This T cell receptor (beta chain) was recorded in a study of cytotoxic CD8 clonotypes in ibrutinib-treated CLL. A 1 in 200,000 to 1 in 1 million T cell depth was the sequencing target. Generated by immunoSEQ multiplex PCR, the TCRdb table keeps only in-frame clones and is missing some. The repertoire includes approximately 340,000 clones, about 61% of them detected once, and approximately 6% sits in the top ten. Germline values: CDR1 SQVTM, CDR2 ANQGSEA. CDR3 size: 13 residues. Deletions cut 6 bases from V and 2 bases from J, with 14 bases between. General study points: Clonality measured at baseline exceeded age-matched healthy donors, tracking circulating CD8+ T-cell counts.

With respect to this clone: Its cognate antigen is unknown.

The chain is built from TRBV29-1 and TRBJ2-7; tentative D call: TRBD1 (6 bases). This receptor was taken from a human donor with chronic lymphocytic leukemia. This sample comprised PBMCs, obtained after 36 months of ibrutinib treatment. The CDR3 DNA follows: TGCAGCGTACTAAAAACAGGGACCTACGAGCAGTACTTC. It is translated as CSVLKTGTYEQYF.